The 4 T cell receptor beta chains below all came from one sample that was sequenced in a study of blood T cell repertoires in COVID-19. Profiled with immunoSEQ multiplex PCR; TCRdb holds only in-frame clones, not every one. The repertoire holds approximately 300,000 clones, with approximately 85% as singletons. Sequencing was carried out using peripheral blood. These receptors originate from a human donor with COVID-19, enrolled during active disease. The donor label of this sample is uncertain.

The chain links TRBV9 to TRBJ1-4, with 7 bases that match TRBD1. V trimming: 2 bases; J trimming: 5 bases; junction bases outside the gene matches: 6. The CDR3 sequence is 15 residues long. Germline loops: CDR1 SGDLS, CDR2 YYNGEE. In DNA, the CDR3 is TGTGCCAGCAGCGTCGGGGACAGCATAAATGAAAAACTGTTTTTT. This gives the protein CASSVGDSINEKLFF.

For the CDR3, the DNA is TGTGCCAGCAGTCCGTTTGGGGCGACAGCTAACTATGGCTACACCTTC. It is translated as CASSPFGATANYGYTF. The chain couples TRBV28 to TRBJ1-2; D perhaps matches TRBD1 (5 bases). Germline CDR1 MDHEN, CDR2 SYDVKM. The CDR3 has 16 amino acids. Trimming took 5 bases from V and 0 from J, leaving 16 bases between them.

This chain joins TRBV7-6 and TRBJ2-2, with a possible D match to TRBD2 (6 bases). V lost 5 bases, J lost 0 bases, and 13 bases lay in between. The CDR3 totals 16 residues. Germline CDR1 is SGHVS and CDR2 is FNYEAQ. CDR3 amino acids: CASSRLAGPNTGELFF. The CDR3 DNA sequence: TGTGCCAGCAGCCGCCTCGCGGGACCGAACACCGGGGAGCTGTTTTTT.

The chain links TRBV10-3 to TRBJ2-5; 7 nucleotides match TRBD1. The trim removed 2 bases at V and 5 bases at J, leaving 11 bases unmatched. Germline CDR1 is ENHRY and CDR2 is SYGVKD. This CDR3 comprises 16 residues. CDR3 coding DNA: TGTGCCATCAGTGAGGGAAGGGGGCTTTCGCAGGAGACCCAGTACTTC. It encodes CAISEGRGLSQETQYF.